Reported below is one T cell receptor (beta chain). The antigen is undetermined. The sample comes from a study of shared clonotypes between healthy human individuals. The repertoire was sequenced with immunoSEQ multiplex PCR; TCRdb's copy has only in-frame clones and lacks some. The data contain about 2.2 million clones, about 93% of them singletons. The length of the CDR3 is 13 residues. CDR1 is LNHDA and CDR2 is SQIVND in the germline V gene (reference sequence). Trimming cost V 3 bases and J 8 bases, with 13 bases left between them. Naive CD8 cells, CD45RO-negative and positively selected for CCR7, excluded terminally differentiated effector memory CD45RA+ cells. Findings and limits, study-wide: Lower generation probabilities were found for non-shared clonotypes than for those shared by all four donors. Rarefaction showed that sequencing of sorted subsets was incomplete (despite large depth).

The receptor was isolated from a young man in good health. Some clones in this sample may be carry-over from other donors' samples. The sample was naive CD8+ T cells from PBMCs. The gene calls are TRBV19 and TRBJ1-1; D call uncertain. The CDR3 DNA reads as TGTGCCAGTAGTATGTCTGAGGTTGTGGAAGCTTTCTTT. Amino acids: CASSMSEVVEAFF.